Listed below are T cell receptor beta chains from one sample, sequenced in a study of T-cell reconstitution after alpha-beta-depleted transplantation in children. Each CDR3 protein is one row after TCRdb ran MiXCR on the PCR reads. The sample consists of approximately 300,000 distinct CDR3 sequences, around a tenth of them appearing once. Sample: peripheral blood, taken 180 days after TCRalphabeta/CD19-depleted stem cell transplant. Receptor source: a male patient aged 2-9 years who had a stem cell transplant for chronic granulomatous disease, so the T cells may come from the graft donor. Both conserved end residues are part of each CDR3. D genes are given only for firm matches. For some rows the clone size is stated as once, few or many, or as a class when expanded; others skip it.

J: TRBJ2-3; size: many; V: TRBV27; D: .; DNA: TGTGCCAGCAGTTTATCAGTGGGGACAGATACGCAGTATTTT; CDR3: CASSLSVGTDTQYF
J: TRBJ2-7; size: many; V: TRBV4-3; D: TRBD1; DNA: TGCGCCAGCAGCCAACTCGCCGGGACAGGGAAACACGAGCAGTACTTC; CDR3: CASSQLAGTGKHEQYF
J: TRBJ2-7; size: many; V: TRBV28; D: .; DNA: TGTGCCAGCAGCACCCCCGAGGCAGAGGGTATCAACGAGCAGTACTTC; CDR3: CASSTPEAEGINEQYF
J: TRBJ2-5; size: few; V: TRBV5-4; D: TRBD2; DNA: TGTGCCAGCAGCTTGGGCGGGAGCGAAGAGACCCAGTACTTC; CDR3: CASSLGGSEETQYF
J: TRBJ2-7; size: many; V: TRBV20-1; D: TRBD2; DNA: TGCAGTGCTAGAGATGAGCGGGAGGGCCTTCGGAACGAGCAGTACTTC; CDR3: CSARDEREGLRNEQYF
J: TRBJ2-5; size: many; V: TRBV20-1; D: .; DNA: TGCAGTGCTAGAGATTCCAGGGTCGGGACGGAGACCCAGTACTTC; CDR3: CSARDSRVGTETQYF
J: TRBJ2-7; size: many; V: TRBV19; D: .; DNA: TGTGCCAGTAGTTCAGCGGGCGATTCGGCCTACGAGCAGTACTTC; CDR3: CASSSAGDSAYEQYF
J: TRBJ2-6; size: many; V: TRBV7-3; D: .; DNA: TGTGCCAGCAGCTTAACTGCCAATCCGATCTCTGGGGCCAACGTCCTGACTTTC; CDR3: CASSLTANPISGANVLTF
J: TRBJ1-1; size: many; V: TRBV7-3; D: TRBD1; DNA: TGTGCCAGCAGCTCCGGACAGGGCACTGAAGCTTTCTTT; CDR3: CASSSGQGTEAFF
J: TRBJ2-5; size: few; V: TRBV27; D: .; DNA: TGTGCCAGCAGCTCCCCAGGGGGGGCCCAGTACTTC; CDR3: CASSSPGGAQYF
J: TRBJ2-2; size: many; V: TRBV7-9; D: .; DNA: TGTGCCAGCAGCTTAATCCCCGGGGAGCTGTTTTTT; CDR3: CASSLIPGELFF
J: TRBJ2-1; size: many; V: TRBV7-8; D: .; DNA: TGTGCCAGCAGCACCTGGGACCACCCCCCCGTTGAGCAGTTCTTC; CDR3: CASSTWDHPPVEQFF
J: TRBJ2-1; size: .; V: TRBV30; D: TRBD2; DNA: TGTGCCTGGACCAGCGGGAGAGTCTTCGTTGGGTCGGATGAGCAGTTCTTC; CDR3: CAWTSGRVFVGSDEQFF
J: TRBJ1-2; size: many; V: TRBV12-3/TRBV12-4; D: TRBD1; DNA: TGTGCCAGCAGTTTAGACCTGCTCCGGGACAGGGTCTCCTATGGCTACACCTTC; CDR3: CASSLDLLRDRVSYGYTF
J: TRBJ2-3; size: many; V: TRBV7-2; D: .; DNA: TGTGCCAGCAGCTTAGTTCCCACCCCGGGCACAGATACGCAGTATTTT; CDR3: CASSLVPTPGTDTQYF
J: TRBJ2-7; size: many; V: TRBV29-1; D: TRBD2; DNA: TGCAGCGTTGAACGTCCGGGCCCCATCGGGGGGGGCGAGCAGTACTTC; CDR3: CSVERPGPIGGGEQYF
J: TRBJ2-7; size: many; V: TRBV29-1; D: TRBD2; DNA: TGCAGCGTTGGGGGGACTAGCGGGAGAGGAGAGCAGTACTTC; CDR3: CSVGGTSGRGEQYF
J: TRBJ2-7; size: many; V: TRBV5-6; D: TRBD2; DNA: TGTGCCAGCAGCTCCGGGACTAGCGGGGACGAGCAGTACTTC; CDR3: CASSSGTSGDEQYF
J: TRBJ2-1; size: many; V: TRBV19; D: .; DNA: TGTGCCAGTAGTACTAAGACAAACCCCTACAATGAGCAGTTCTTC; CDR3: CASSTKTNPYNEQFF
J: TRBJ1-6; size: many; V: TRBV27; D: .; DNA: TGTGCCAGCAGTCTCCAGGGAGGGTGGGATTCACCCCTCCACTTT; CDR3: CASSLQGGWDSPLHF
J: TRBJ2-4; size: many; V: TRBV6-9; D: TRBD1; DNA: TGTGCCAGCAGTCAAAAACCGGGACAGGGGAAAAACATTCAGTACTTC; CDR3: CASSQKPGQGKNIQYF
J: TRBJ2-1; size: .; V: TRBV29-1; D: TRBD2; DNA: TGCAGCGTTGACTCACTAGCGGCGCACAATGAGCAGTTCTTC; CDR3: CSVDSLAAHNEQFF
J: TRBJ2-1; size: many; V: TRBV6-5; D: .; DNA: TGTGCCAGCAGTTACTCCCCAGGGAAATACAATGAGCAGTTCTTC; CDR3: CASSYSPGKYNEQFF
J: TRBJ2-3; size: many; V: TRBV7-2; D: .; DNA: TGTGCCAGCAGCCCTGTTGGGTCTAGCACAGATACGCAGTATTTT; CDR3: CASSPVGSSTDTQYF
J: TRBJ2-6; size: many; V: TRBV4-3; D: .; DNA: TGCGCCAGCAGCCAAGAACGAGGGACCTCTGGGGCCAACGTCCTGACTTTC; CDR3: CASSQERGTSGANVLTF
J: TRBJ1-2; size: many; V: TRBV25-1; D: .; DNA: TGTGCCAGCAGTGAATATTCGACCGACCGCTACACCTTC; CDR3: CASSEYSTDRYTF
J: TRBJ2-7; size: many; V: TRBV10-3; D: .; DNA: TGTGCCATCAGTGAGGGTAGGGTTGAGCAGTACTTC; CDR3: CAISEGRVEQYF
J: TRBJ2-7; size: many; V: TRBV7-2; D: .; DNA: TGTGCCAGCAGCTTAAAGGGGGGACCGGGGATCGGCGAGCAGTACTTC; CDR3: CASSLKGGPGIGEQYF
J: TRBJ2-4; size: many; V: TRBV29-1; D: .; DNA: TGCAGCGTTGAAGCTTCGGGAAGGAACATTCAGTACTTC; CDR3: CSVEASGRNIQYF
J: TRBJ1-1; size: few; V: TRBV25-1; D: TRBD1; DNA: TGTGCCAGCAGCCTGACAGGGTCTATTCAGGAAGCTTTCTTT; CDR3: CASSLTGSIQEAFF
J: TRBJ2-3; size: many; V: TRBV5-1; D: TRBD2; DNA: TGCGCCAGCAGCTTGGTAGCGGGAGCTAGCACAGATACGCAGTATTTT; CDR3: CASSLVAGASTDTQYF
J: TRBJ2-1; size: .; V: TRBV12-3/TRBV12-4; D: TRBD2; DNA: TGTGCCAGCAGTTTTCATCTCGGGGCGGGAGTCATCTACAATGAGCAGTTCTTC; CDR3: CASSFHLGAGVIYNEQFF
J: TRBJ2-5; size: many; V: TRBV4-3; D: TRBD2; DNA: TGCGCCAGCAGCCGACGAGCGGGGGGGCCTGAGACCCAGTACTTC; CDR3: CASSRRAGGPETQYF